The rows below give T cell receptor beta chains drawn from one sample of a study of blood T cell repertoires in COVID-19. Data came from immunoSEQ multiplex PCR; TCRdb stores just in-frame clones and leaves some out. The data show almost 70,000 clones, with about 91% seen just once and around 6.4% held by the top ten. Sequencing was done on a sample of peripheral blood. The receptor source for this set is a woman in her sixties or seventies with acute or convalescent COVID-19. CDR3s include the opening cysteine and the closing phenylalanine or tryptophan. D genes are given only for firm matches. Rows may omit the clone size; those that give it use once, few, many or a size class.

TRBV6-2/TRBV6-3	TRBJ1-5	NA	NA	CASSSNEQYQPQHF	TGTGCCAGCAGTTCTAACGAACAGTATCAGCCCCAGCATTTT
TRBV6-5	TRBJ1-2	NA	NA	CASTRARGASYGYTF	TGTGCCAGCACCCGAGCCCGGGGGGCGAGCTATGGCTACACCTTC
TRBV6-6	TRBJ1-5	TRBD1	NA	CASSPGQGRRSNQPQHF	TGTGCCAGCAGTCCGGGACAGGGTAGGAGGAGCAATCAGCCCCAGCATTTT
TRBV16	TRBJ1-2	NA	NA	CASSPRSRVNYGYTF	TGTGCCAGCAGCCCGCGAAGCAGGGTTAACTATGGCTACACCTTC
TRBV28	TRBJ1-1	NA	NA	CASSLTRQNTEAFF	TGTGCCAGCAGTCTTACTCGTCAGAACACTGAAGCTTTCTTT
TRBV27	TRBJ1-4	TRBD1	once	CASSPGQGGEKLFF	TGTGCCAGTAGTCCGGGACAGGGTGGGGAAAAACTGTTTTTT
TRBV27	TRBJ2-1	NA	NA	CASSLLASRSSYNEQFF	TGTGCCAGCAGTTTATTGGCTAGCCGCAGCTCCTACAATGAGCAGTTCTTC
TRBV28	TRBJ1-3	NA	NA	CVSRGGGNTIYF	TGTGTCTCCCGCGGAGGGGGAAACACCATATATTTT
TRBV29-1	TRBJ1-2	NA	NA	CSVEAGRGGYTF	TGCAGCGTTGAAGCAGGGCGCGGTGGCTACACCTTC
TRBV6-1	TRBJ1-3	NA	NA	CASSEAFVGRGLGTSGNTIYF	TGTGCCAGCAGTGAAGCGTTTGTCGGCAGGGGCCTCGGAACCTCTGGAAACACCATATATTTT
TRBV7-3	TRBJ2-3	NA	NA	CASSLNWGDTDTQYF	TGTGCCAGCAGCTTAAATTGGGGGGACACAGATACGCAGTATTTT
TRBV2	TRBJ1-6	NA	NA	CASSEPSGQSNSPLHF	TGTGCCAGCAGTGAACCCTCTGGGCAGTCTAATTCACCCCTCCACTTT
TRBV18	TRBJ1-1	NA	NA	CASSSTGALNTEAFF	TGTGCCAGCTCATCAACAGGAGCTCTGAACACTGAAGCTTTCTTT
TRBV11-2	TRBJ2-7	NA	once	CASSPEGLGEQYF	TGTGCCAGCAGCCCCGAGGGCTTAGGCGAGCAGTACTTC
TRBV19	TRBJ1-1	TRBD1	NA	CASSPPTGDMNTEAFF	TGTGCCAGTAGTCCCCCTACAGGGGACATGAACACTGAAGCTTTCTTT
TRBV14	TRBJ1-2	TRBD1	NA	CASSQIQGEVGYTF	TGTGCCAGCAGCCAAATCCAGGGGGAAGTTGGCTACACCTTC
TRBV27	TRBJ1-5	NA	NA	CASSLFRTDNQPQHF	TGTGCCAGCAGTTTATTTAGGACAGACAATCAGCCCCAGCATTTT
TRBV6-1	TRBJ1-5	NA	NA	CASSEDPGSYQPQHF	TGTGCCAGCAGTGAAGATCCAGGGTCGTACCAGCCCCAGCATTTT
TRBV10-3	TRBJ1-5	NA	NA	CAISGAAEQPQHF	TGTGCCATCAGTGGGGCAGCGGAACAGCCCCAGCATTTT
TRBV3-1/TRBV3-2	TRBJ2-7	TRBD2	NA	CASNVLAGVGFGSYEQYF	TGTGCCAGCAATGTACTAGCGGGAGTTGGCTTTGGCTCCTACGAGCAGTACTTC
TRBV7-3	TRBJ2-6	NA	NA	CASSPRGGGANVLTF	TGTGCCAGCAGCCCCAGAGGAGGAGGGGCCAACGTCCTGACTTTC
TRBV27	TRBJ1-4	NA	NA	CASSFYRASANEKLFF	TGTGCCAGCAGTTTTTACAGGGCTTCGGCTAATGAAAAACTGTTTTTT
TRBV7-2	TRBJ1-2	NA	NA	CASSLARSNYGYTF	TGTGCCAGCAGCTTAGCACGGAGTAACTATGGCTACACCTTC
TRBV28	TRBJ1-3	NA	NA	CASSLSGDRDTIYF	TGTGCCAGCAGTTTATCAGGGGATCGGGACACCATATATTTT
TRBV28	TRBJ2-1	NA	NA	CASIGSGSYNEQFF	TGTGCCAGCATCGGGAGTGGGTCCTACAATGAGCAGTTCTTC
TRBV5-5	TRBJ2-1	NA	NA	CASSLTGFNEQFF	TGTGCCAGCAGCTTAACGGGATTCAATGAGCAGTTCTTC
TRBV6-6	TRBJ1-2	TRBD1	NA	CASSTGTGGYGYTF	TGTGCCAGCAGTACCGGGACAGGGGGCTATGGCTACACCTTC